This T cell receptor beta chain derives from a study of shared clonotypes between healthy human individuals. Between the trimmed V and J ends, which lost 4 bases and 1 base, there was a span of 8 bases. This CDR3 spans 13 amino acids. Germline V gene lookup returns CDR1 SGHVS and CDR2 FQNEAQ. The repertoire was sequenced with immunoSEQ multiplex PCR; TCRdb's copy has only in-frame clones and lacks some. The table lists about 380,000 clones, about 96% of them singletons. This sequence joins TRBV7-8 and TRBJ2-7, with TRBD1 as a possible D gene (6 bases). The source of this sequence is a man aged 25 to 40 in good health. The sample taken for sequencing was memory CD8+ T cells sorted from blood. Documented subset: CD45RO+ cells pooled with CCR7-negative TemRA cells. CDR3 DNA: TGTGCCAGCAGCTCCAGGGGATCCTACGAGCAGTACTTC. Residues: CASSSRGSYEQYF. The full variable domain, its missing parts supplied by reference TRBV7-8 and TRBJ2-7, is GAGVSQSPRYKVAKRGQDVALRCDPISGHVSLFWYQQALGQGPEFLTYFQNEAQLDKSGLPSDRFFAERPEGSVSTLKIQRTQQEDSAVYLCASSSRGSYEQYFGPGTRLTVT.